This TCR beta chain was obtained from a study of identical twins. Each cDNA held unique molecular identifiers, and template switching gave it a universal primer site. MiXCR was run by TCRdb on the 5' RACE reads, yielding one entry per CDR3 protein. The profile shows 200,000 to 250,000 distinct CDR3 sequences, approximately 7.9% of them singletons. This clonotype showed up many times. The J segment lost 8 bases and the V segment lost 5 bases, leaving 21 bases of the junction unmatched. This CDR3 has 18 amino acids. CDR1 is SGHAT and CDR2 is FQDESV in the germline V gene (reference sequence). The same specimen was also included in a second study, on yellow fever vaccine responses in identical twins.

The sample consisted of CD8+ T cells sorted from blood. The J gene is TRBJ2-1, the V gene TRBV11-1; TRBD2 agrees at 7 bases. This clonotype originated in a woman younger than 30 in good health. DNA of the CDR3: TGTGCCAGCAGCAGCAACCCTACTAGCGCGGCGGTTTCTGATGAGCAGTTCTTC. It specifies CASSSNPTSAAVSDEQFF. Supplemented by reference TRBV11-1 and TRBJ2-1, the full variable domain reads EAEVAQSPRYKITEKSQAVAFWCDPISGHATLYWYRQILGQGPELLVQFQDESVVDDSQLPKDRFSAERLKGVDSTLKIQPAELGDSAMYLCASSSNPTSAAVSDEQFFGPGTRLTVL.